A selection of T cell receptor beta chains follows, all from one sample in a study of cytomegalovirus exposure and HLA in healthy donors. This table comes from immunoSEQ multiplex PCR, and its TCRdb copy is limited to in-frame clones, with some not included. Here the sample table reports some 150,000 clones. Material for sequencing was PBMCs. The receptor set was obtained from a woman aged 18-29 years in good health and CMV-seropositive. The conserved cysteine and the conserved F or W are not part of the CDR3 here. Fields, in order: J gene, V gene, D gene, CDR3 protein. D genes are given only for firm matches.

TRBJ2-7	TRBV10-2	NA	ASSDRVYEQY
TRBJ2-7	TRBV5-1	TRBD1	ASNRDRGRYEQY
TRBJ1-1	TRBV5-4	NA	ASSLIGANTEAF
TRBJ2-2	TRBV7-6	TRBD1	ASSSPGQGETGELF
TRBJ1-1	TRBV14	NA	ASSRTFGGGTEAF
TRBJ1-2	TRBV7-2	NA	ASSPTGNYGYT
TRBJ1-1	TRBV7-2	NA	ASSLSIPGSNTEAF
TRBJ2-5	TRBV7-3	TRBD1	ASSFTGGAEETQY
TRBJ2-1	TRBV11-2	NA	ASSLGPGPTYNEQF
TRBJ1-2	TRBV5-6	TRBD1	ASSPQQGAYYGYT
TRBJ2-6	TRBV18	NA	ASSPAWSSGANVLT
TRBJ1-4	TRBV25-1	NA	ASRGLSGEKLF
TRBJ1-2	TRBV4-2	TRBD1	ASSLKSGQGELSNYGYT
TRBJ1-1	TRBV10-3	NA	AISRGHFANTEAF
TRBJ1-1	TRBV6-5	NA	ASSYSADQGSAF
TRBJ2-2	TRBV6-4	TRBD2	ASSLAGTGELF
TRBJ2-2	TRBV18	TRBD2	ASSPGLAGTNTGELF
TRBJ2-1	TRBV6-1	NA	ASSERGSGEGGNEQF
TRBJ2-3	TRBV2	TRBD2	ASSEEASGSDSTDTQY
TRBJ1-4	TRBV15	NA	ATSTQVTNEKLF
TRBJ1-1	TRBV5-4	NA	ASSKQTTEAF
TRBJ2-7	TRBV4-1	NA	ASSQGPQAYEQY
TRBJ2-5	TRBV7-9	TRBD1	ASSFHLGQTQETQY
TRBJ1-6	TRBV7-2	NA	ASSPGLGEGSPLH
TRBJ2-5	TRBV5-1	NA	ASSFTGTQETQY
TRBJ1-1	TRBV18	NA	ASSPAIGGNTEAF
TRBJ1-2	TRBV20-1	NA	SASFNGYT
TRBJ2-7	TRBV5-6	TRBD1	ASKTGTRGPYEQY
TRBJ2-3	TRBV7-2	NA	ASSSGTDTQY
TRBJ2-7	TRBV14	TRBD2	ASSPLRGGGSYEQY
TRBJ2-1	TRBV2	NA	ASSEGRGNEQF
TRBJ2-3	TRBV6-5	TRBD2	ASSSNKRGSSDTQY
TRBJ2-7	TRBV19	NA	ASRSREETYEQY
TRBJ2-3	TRBV5-1	NA	ASSRLGSGTDTQY
TRBJ2-2	TRBV5-1	TRBD2	ASSLGTSDTGELF
TRBJ2-3	TRBV5-1	NA	ASSPHYTGTDTQY
TRBJ1-2	TRBV5-4	TRBD1	ASSLVGTGPYGYT
TRBJ2-3	TRBV6-6	NA	ASSYSVGGLLRF
TRBJ2-2	TRBV5-1	TRBD2	ASSLAGTSGGSKTGELF
TRBJ1-1	TRBV6-6	NA	ASSYSRGTEAF
TRBJ2-1	TRBV9	TRBD2	ASSLTSGGESEQF